The 21 T cell receptor beta chains below all came from one sample that was sequenced in a study of early T cells in non-severe SARS-CoV-2 infection. TCRdb fed the 5' RACE reads into MiXCR, producing one record per CDR3 protein. Here the sample spans tens of thousands of distinct CDR3 sequences, roughly 6% being singletons. The sample taken for sequencing was whole blood. The receptor source for this set is an adult who was a healthcare worker with PCR-confirmed SARS-CoV-2 infection or an uninfected control (not recorded which).

This clonotype has a count of ten or more. V and J are TRBV4-3 and TRBJ2-2; unclear D gene. CDR1 is LGHNA and CDR2 is YSLEER in the germline V gene. V was clipped by 1 base and J by 0 bases, with 15 bases between them. The CDR3 is 18 residues long. The CDR3 protein is CASSQVLVRGANTGELFF. The CDR3 DNA is TGCGCCAGCAGCCAAGTTCTGGTCCGCGGAGCGAACACCGGGGAGCTGTTTTTT.

This clonotype was detected ten times or more. At one boundary the junction diverges from the germline segment, which might be a read error. The chain recombines TRBV7-2 with TRBJ2-1, with TRBD1 matching over 7 bases. This CDR3 is built from 12 residues. Per the germline V gene, CDR1 is SGHTA and CDR2 is FQGNSA. CDR3 nucleotides: TGTGCCAGCAGCCTCCCCGGGACAGTTGACGTTTTC. Its translation: CASSLPGTVDVF.

The chain is built from TRBV18 and TRBJ1-5; no clear D gene. The CDR3 sequence is 14 residues long. Germline values: CDR1 KGHSH, CDR2 LQKENI. The V end lost 2 bases, the J end lost 4 bases, and 9 bases lay between the germline ends. This CDR3 reads CASSPKAANQPQHF. In DNA form, the CDR3 reads TGTGCCAGCTCACCAAAGGCCGCAAATCAGCCCCAGCATTTT.

This clonotype was seen a few times. DNA of the CDR3: TGTGCCAGCAGAGTGACAGGGGAGAACACTGAAGCTTTCTTT. Translating it yields CASRVTGENTEAFF. The rearrangement links TRBV2 to TRBJ1-1, with 8 positions matching TRBD1. The CDR3 spans 14 residues. The germline gives CDR1 SNHLY, CDR2 FYNNEI. Unmatched junction bases numbered 4, after V lost 6 bases and J lost 1 base.

The rearrangement links TRBV7-9 to TRBJ2-5, with D hard to call. The length of the CDR3 is 15 residues. Germline lookup yields CDR1 SEHNR and CDR2 FQNEAQ (reference sequence). Between the trimmed V and J ends, which lost 0 bases and 1 base, there was a span of 9 bases. CDR3 residues: CASSLASLIQETQYF. CDR3 nucleotides: TGTGCCAGCAGCTTAGCTTCGCTCATCCAAGAGACCCAGTACTTC.

This clonotype came up many times. The chain employs TRBV5-1 and TRBJ1-4; 8 bases are a match to TRBD1. The germline gives CDR1 SGHRS, CDR2 YFSETQ. Trimming took 3 bases from V and 6 from J; bases not matched to a gene: 7. CDR3 size: 15 residues. CDR3 loop: CASSSWTGSHEKLFF. In DNA, the CDR3 is TGCGCCAGCAGCTCCTGGACAGGGTCCCATGAAAAACTGTTTTTT.

This chain connects TRBV7-8 to TRBJ2-1; perhaps TRBD1 as D (6 bases). Germline lookup yields CDR1 SGHVS and CDR2 FQNEAQ. This CDR3 has 14 amino acids. V dropped 5 bases and J dropped 2 bases, with 10 bases sitting between them. The CDR3 sequence is CASSHRDTYNEQFF. In nucleotides, the CDR3 is TGTGCCAGCAGCCATAGGGACACCTACAATGAGCAGTTCTTC.

The chain uses TRBV18 and TRBJ2-3; 9 bases fit TRBD2. Trimming cost V 6 bases and J 4 bases; bases outside gene matches: 5. Germline values: CDR1 KGHSH, CDR2 LQKENI. The CDR3 covers 14 residues. Written as DNA, the CDR3 is TGTGCCAGCTCGATGGCGGGAGGGTCAGATACGCAGTATTTT. Protein sequence: CASSMAGGSDTQYF.

At least ten counts were recorded for this clonotype. V gene TRBV7-7 combines with J gene TRBJ2-2; 8 bases fit TRBD2. With V trimmed by 5 bases and J by 8 bases, 10 bases remained unmatched. The germline V gene has CDR1 SSHAT and CDR2 FNYEAQ (reference sequence). This CDR3 is built from 15 residues. The CDR3: CASSPRIAGRGELFF. The CDR3 nucleotides read TGTGCCAGCAGCCCCCGGATAGCGGGACGGGGGGAGCTGTTTTTT.

This clonotype was recorded at least ten times. The CDR3 sequence: CASSFQGHEQYF. In DNA, the CDR3 is TGTGCCAGCAGTTTTCAGGGTCACGAGCAGTACTTC. V usage is TRBV12-3 or TRBV12-4 and J usage is TRBJ2-7, with a possible D match to TRBD1 (5 bases). Trimming removed 3 bases from V and 5 bases from J, with 8 bases in between. The CDR3 spans 12 residues.

On this clonotype itself: This could be a read error, since a much larger clone is one nucleotide away. This sequence joins TRBV6-2 or TRBV6-3 and TRBJ1-1, with no clear D. From germline, CDR1 is MNHEY and CDR2 SVGEGT. The length of the CDR3 is 17 residues. V was cut by 4 bases and J by 4 bases, with 22 bases left in between. CDR3 sequence (DNA): TGTGCCAGCAGTTCACGACGGGAGGGATTAAGTGTCACTGAAGCTTTCTTT. Translated: CASSSRREGLSVTEAFF.

The CDR3: CASSSGLRHTGELFF. CDR3 DNA sequence: TGCGCCAGCAGCTCAGGGTTACGACACACCGGGGAGCTGTTTTTT. The chain employs TRBV5-1 and TRBJ2-2, with a tentative D call TRBD1 (5 bases). V dropped 3 bases and J dropped 3 bases, with 12 bases sitting between them. The CDR3 loop spans 15 amino acids. Germline V gene lookup returns CDR1 SGHRS and CDR2 YFSETQ.

This clonotype turned up a few times. The chain couples TRBV29-1 to TRBJ2-2; 9 nucleotides agree with TRBD1. This CDR3 is 16 amino acids long. Germline values: CDR1 SQVTM, CDR2 ANQGSEA. The V and J ends lost 0 bases and 5 bases, in that order; junction bases with no gene match: 7. CDR3 sequence: CSVEDLGQGGTGELFF. CDR3 in DNA: TGCAGCGTTGAAGATCTGGGACAGGGTGGGACCGGGGAGCTGTTTTTT.

This clonotype was found many times. This chain connects TRBV6-5 to TRBJ2-1, with TRBD1 matching 7 bases. CDR1 and CDR2 (germline): MNHEY, SVGAGI. The junction had 10 bases not matched to a gene; V was cut back by 8 bases and J by 9 bases. The CDR3 runs to 13 residues. The CDR3: CASGNRGRSEQFF. The CDR3 nucleotides are TGTGCCAGCGGGAACAGGGGCAGGAGTGAGCAGTTCTTC.

The sample holds a few counts of this clonotype. V is TRBV6-1 and J is TRBJ2-3, with 10 bases matching TRBD2. This CDR3 comprises 16 residues. The J segment lost 0 bases and the V segment lost 2 bases, leaving 2 bases of the junction unmatched. Germline CDR1 is MNHNS and CDR2 is SASEGT. The CDR3 region has the DNA TGTGCCAGCAGTGAATGGACTAGCGGAAGCACAGATACGCAGTATTTT. Translation: CASSEWTSGSTDTQYF.

This clonotype was picked up a small number of times. The chain uses TRBV6-5 and TRBJ2-6; D is unresolved. V lost 0 bases and J lost 2, with 5 bases in between. The germline V gene has CDR1 MNHEY and CDR2 SVGAGI. The CDR3 spans 15 residues. CDR3 nucleotide sequence: TGTGCCAGCAGTTACTCGCAAGCTGGGGCCAACGTCCTGACTTTC. Its protein is CASSYSQAGANVLTF.

This clonotype was counted between two and nine times. The chain uses TRBV29-1 and TRBJ2-7, with unresolved D. Looked up from germline, CDR1 is SQVTM and CDR2 is ANQGSEA. This CDR3 is built from 12 residues. The V gene lost 1 base and the J gene lost 5 bases, with 9 bases spanning the gap. CDR3 protein: CSVEVARDEQYF. The DNA for the CDR3 is TGCAGCGTTGAAGTAGCCCGGGACGAGCAGTACTTC.

There are a few counts of this clonotype. The V call is TRBV2, the J call TRBJ2-5, with 7 bases matching TRBD1. The V gene's germline CDR1 is SNHLY and CDR2 FYNNEI. J was trimmed by 0 bases and V by 7 bases; bases with no gene match: 8. CDR3 length: 15 amino acids. For the CDR3, the DNA is TGTGCCAGCAAATTTTCGAGGGGGCACCAAGAGACCCAGTACTTC. This sequence encodes CASKFSRGHQETQYF.

This clonotype was detected ten times or more. V gene TRBV25-1 combines with J gene TRBJ2-3; no clear D. CDR3 size: 14 residues. Between the trimmed V and J ends, which lost 1 base and 3 bases, there was a span of 8 bases. Germline CDR1 MGHDK, CDR2 SYGVNS. The CDR3: CASSEFEVTDTQYF. DNA for the CDR3: TGTGCCAGCAGTGAATTTGAGGTAACAGATACGCAGTATTTT. The full variable domain, its missing parts supplied by reference TRBV25-1 and TRBJ2-3, is EADIYQTPRYLVIGTGKKITLECSQTMGHDKMYWYQQDPGMELHLIHYSYGVNSTEKGDLSSESTVSRIRTEHFPLTLESARPSHTSQYLCASSEFEVTDTQYFGPGTRLTVL.

This clonotype came up many times. The chain has TRBV29-1 and TRBJ1-1; 9 nucleotides align to TRBD1. V shed 7 bases and J 1 base; nucleotides not matched to a gene: 4. CDR1 SQVTM and CDR2 ANQGSEA come from the germline V gene. The CDR3 runs to 13 residues. CDR3 loop: CSAGQGSNTEAFF. The DNA for the CDR3 is TGCAGCGCAGGACAGGGGTCGAACACTGAAGCTTTCTTT.

This sequence joins TRBV3-1 and TRBJ1-2; D gene unclear. Germline assignment: CDR1 LGHDT and CDR2 YNNKEL (reference sequence). With 1 base removed from V and 4 bases from J, the gap between germline ends came to 7 bases. This CDR3 comprises 13 residues. CDR3 sequence (DNA): TGTGCCAGCAGCCAAGGTGGCAGCTATGGCTACACCTTC. It translates to CASSQGGSYGYTF.